This T cell receptor (beta chain) was identified in a study of shared clonotypes between healthy human individuals. This clone occurred many times. Its antigen is still unknown. Study-wide findings and caveats: Researchers found naive subsets generally carried larger estimated richness than memory subsets. Depth of sequencing was expected to influence donor clonotype sharing. Generation of non-shared clonotypes was less probable than generation of clonotypes shared by all four donors.

Germline V gene sequence: CDR1 SGHAT, CDR2 FQNNGV. The CDR3 is 15 residues long. V lost 5 bases, J lost 8 bases, and 6 bases stayed unmatched. TCRdb's copy holds only in-frame clones and misses some; the assay was immunoSEQ multiplex PCR. This sample has 700,000 or so clones, with about 78% found just once. Healthy HIV-negative adults with no recent acute infections or vaccinations were recruited as donors. This TCR was recovered from a young woman in good health. The sample taken for sequencing was memory CD4+ T cells sorted from blood. Subset noted: CD45RA-negative fraction. This chain links TRBV11-2 with TRBJ2-2; 12 bases map to TRBD2. The CDR3 nucleotides are TGTGCCAGCAGCCTAGCGGGAGGGATTAGGGGGGAGCTGTTTTTT. This gives the protein CASSLAGGIRGELFF.